Listed here are 15 T cell receptor beta chains from one sample, sequenced in a study of T cells expressing NK-cell markers. TCRdb re-called the 5' RACE reads; one entry per CDR3 protein, DNA not given. In total, the table holds about 550,000 distinct CDR3 sequences. The source material was blood T cells: a sorted CD56 or NKG2C T cell subset, CD4+ or CD8+ T cells, or bulk PBMC T cells (not recorded which). These receptors originate from a man in his late teens or twenties in good health.

CDR3 loop: CASSLALPGTTGELFF. The chain joins TRBV5-1 to TRBJ2-2. CDR3 length: 16 residues. Germline V gene sequence: CDR1 SGHRS, CDR2 YFSETQ.

The gene calls are TRBV12-3 or TRBV12-4 and TRBJ1-4; absent DNA, TCRdb's TRBD1 call cannot be checked. CDR3 length: 14 residues. The CDR3 loop reads CASRPTGGTEKLFF.

This chain connects TRBV6-6 to TRBJ2-7. This CDR3 has 12 amino acids. Germline values: CDR1 MNHNY, CDR2 SVGAGI (reference sequence). The CDR3: CASMGFLYEQYF.

This rearrangement joins TRBV6-1 to TRBJ2-1; no DNA is available, so the TRBD1 call from TCRdb remains unchecked. Germline V CDR1 and CDR2: MNHNS, SASEGT. The CDR3 covers 13 residues. The CDR3 is CASSPLINNEQFF.

The chain employs TRBV29-1 and TRBJ1-1. The CDR3 length is 14 residues. In germline, CDR1 is SQVTM, CDR2 ANQGSEA. The CDR3 spells CSVGSSIMNTEAFF.

The chain employs TRBV7-2 and TRBJ2-2; TCRdb's D call, TRBD2, is unchecked because there is no DNA. Germline V gives CDR1 SGHTA, CDR2 FQGNSA. The CDR3 is 18 amino acids. CDR3 protein: CASSLAGLSPTNTGELFF.

The chain combines TRBV9 with TRBJ1-1; there is no DNA to check the TCRdb D call of TRBD1. This CDR3 is 17 amino acids long. Germline loops: CDR1 SGDLS, CDR2 YYNGEE. CDR3: CASSPRVTGVGSTEAFF.

This chain links TRBV7-9 with TRBJ2-3; absent DNA, TCRdb's TRBD1 call cannot be checked. Germline V gene lookup returns CDR1 SEHNR and CDR2 FQNEAQ (reference sequence). CDR3 length: 17 residues. The CDR3 loop is CASSSLPGGRGGDTQYF.

The rearrangement uses TRBV3-1 and TRBJ2-1; TCRdb names TRBD2, which stays unverified in the absence of DNA. The CDR3 is 15 residues long. Germline CDR1 reads LGHDT; CDR2 reads YNNKEL (reference sequence). The CDR3 is CASSQGASGLNEQFF.

The genes are TRBV6-2 or TRBV6-3 and TRBJ2-1; TCRdb's D gene call, TRBD1, goes unchecked for lack of DNA. The CDR3 runs 15 residues. Germline assignment: CDR1 MNHEY and CDR2 SVGEGT. This chain's CDR3 is CASSYGSGGVNEQFF.

This chain connects TRBV20-1 to TRBJ2-3; TCRdb picks TRBD2, but there is no DNA to check that call. CDR3 length: 16 residues. The germline V gene has CDR1 DFQATT and CDR2 SNEGSKA (reference sequence). The CDR3 loop is CSANPLASGRADTQYF.

The gene calls are TRBV28 and TRBJ2-3; TCRdb's D call, TRBD2, is unchecked because there is no DNA. The CDR3 loop spans 14 amino acids. Germline CDR1 is MDHEN and CDR2 is SYDVKM. The CDR3 sequence: CASSYEVSREGAYF.

The chain employs TRBV5-6 and TRBJ2-7; TCRdb gives TRBD1 as the D gene, but with no DNA this cannot be confirmed. CDR3 length: 15 amino acids. Per germline, CDR1 SGHDT and CDR2 YYEEEE. CDR3 loop: CASSLVLQGHYEQYF.

The chain combines TRBV7-2 with TRBJ2-5; TCRdb proposes TRBD1, but this gene call is untestable without DNA. Germline V gene data show CDR1 as SGHTA and CDR2 as FQGNSA. CDR3 length: 14 amino acids. The CDR3 sequence is CASSFGDRAQTQYF. Based on the CDR3 plus reference TRBV7-2 and TRBJ2-5, the full variable domain is GAGVSQSPSNKVTEKGKDVELRCDPISGHTALYWYRQSLGQGLEFLIYFQGNSAPDKSGLPSDRFSAERTGGSVSTLTIQRTQQEDSAVYLCASSFGDRAQTQYFGPGTRLLVL.

The V call is TRBV20-1, the J call TRBJ2-1; lacking DNA, the TRBD2 call made by TCRdb goes unchecked. Germline-derived CDR1 and CDR2 are DFQATT and SNEGSKA (reference sequence). CDR3 length: 19 residues. The CDR3 loop is CSAFDGLTSGESSYNEQFF.